The next 27 T cell receptor beta chains were all read from a single sample in a study of T cell repertoires in cytomegalovirus infection. No antigen has been identified for these receptors. In TCRdb, the reads were re-called with MiXCR into one record per CDR3 protein. Of 550,000 to 850,000 distinct CDR3 sequences detected, around 35% appear once; the ten largest clones hold 15% to 20%. The sample was cultured PBMCs, taken from culture after CMV antigen stimulation. These receptors came from a human donor in good health (CMV status not recorded). Some clones in this sample may be carry-over from other donors' samples.

This clonotype was seen a few times. This chain links TRBV4-1 with TRBJ2-3; D may be TRBD2 (6 bases). Germline loops: CDR1 MGHRA, CDR2 YSYEKL. The CDR3 contains 15 residues. V lost 0 bases to trimming and J lost 5 bases, with 12 bases between them. The CDR3, as DNA: TGCGCCAGCAGCCAAGATACGCGGGGTAAAGATACGCAGTATTTT. Its protein product is CASSQDTRGKDTQYF.

This clonotype was recorded only once. This sequence joins TRBV20-1 and TRBJ2-4; 11 nucleotides agree with TRBD2. Trimming at V came to 2 bases and at J to 1 base, leaving 16 bases not matched to a gene. This CDR3 has 20 residues. Germline V gene data show CDR1 as DFQATT and CDR2 as SNEGSKA (reference sequence). The CDR3 here is CSARLAGGPYLLTAKNIQYF. The CDR3 DNA reads TGCAGTGCTAGACTAGCGGGGGGACCATATCTATTAACGGCCAAAAACATTCAGTACTTC.

The chain is built from TRBV20-1 and TRBJ2-7; D gene uncertain. CDR3 length: 12 amino acids. Germline lookup yields CDR1 DFQATT and CDR2 SNEGSKA (reference sequence). Trimming pared 1 base from V and 6 bases from J, leaving 10 bases between. The CDR3 here is CSARVAGGEQYF. The CDR3 nucleotides are TGCAGTGCTAGAGTCGCCGGCGGCGAGCAGTACTTC.

This rearrangement joins TRBV19 to TRBJ2-2; D is ambiguous. The CDR3 totals 16 residues. Germline CDR1 reads LNHDA; CDR2 reads SQIVND (reference sequence). The V and J ends lost 6 bases and 2 bases respectively, with 16 bases between them. The chain's CDR3 is CASRGRTQKNTGELFF. In nucleotides, the CDR3 is TGTGCCAGTAGGGGAAGGACGCAAAAAAACACCGGGGAGCTGTTTTTT.

J is TRBJ2-7 and V is TRBV3-1; 14 bases line up with TRBD2. V trimming: 1 base; J trimming: 2 bases; junction bases outside the gene matches: 1. This CDR3 contains 16 residues. From germline, CDR1 is LGHDT and CDR2 YNNKEL (reference sequence). CDR3 DNA: TGTGCCAGCAGCCAAGTGGGACTAGCGGGGGCCTACGAGCAGTACTTC. Translation: CASSQVGLAGAYEQYF.

This rearrangement joins TRBV20-1 to TRBJ2-3; 10 nucleotides agree with TRBD2. Germline V CDR1 and CDR2: DFQATT, SNEGSKA (reference sequence). The CDR3 extends over 17 amino acids. V dropped 0 bases and J dropped 4; count of bases not matched to a gene: 10. The CDR3 protein is CSARERGLAGAPDTQYF. The CDR3 DNA is TGCAGTGCTAGAGAACGGGGGCTAGCGGGGGCCCCAGATACGCAGTATTTT.

This clonotype has only a few counts. The rearrangement uses TRBV7-9 and TRBJ2-2, with D uncertain. Germline CDR1 SEHNR, CDR2 FQNEAQ (reference sequence). The CDR3 is made up of 17 amino acids. Trimming pared 1 base from V and 1 base from J, leaving 13 bases between. Here the CDR3 DNA reads TGTGCCAGCAGCTTAGTACGTGGTCCAGAGAACACCGGGGAGCTGTTTTTT. This translates into CASSLVRGPENTGELFF.

This clonotype appeared once. The chain uses TRBV5-1 and TRBJ2-1, with 10 nucleotides matching TRBD1. This CDR3 region has 15 residues. Germline V CDR1 and CDR2: SGHRS, YFSETQ. With V trimmed by 4 bases and J by 8 bases, 9 bases remained unmatched. The CDR3 loop reads CASSLGQGSADEQFF. CDR3 nucleotides: TGCGCCAGCAGCCTGGGACAGGGGTCCGCCGATGAGCAGTTCTTC.

This chain joins TRBV6-2 or TRBV6-3 and TRBJ2-3; tentative D call: TRBD1 (6 bases). The length of the CDR3 is 14 residues. Germline V gene lookup returns CDR1 MNHEY and CDR2 SVGEGT. Trimming removed 7 bases at V and 2 bases at J, with 13 bases between. The CDR3, as DNA: TGTGCCAGCAACCGGGACATCGACACAGATACGCAGTATTTT. It encodes CASNRDIDTDTQYF.

This chain links TRBV20-1 with TRBJ2-5; D is uncertain. The length of the CDR3 is 15 residues. V was cut by 1 base and J by 2 bases, with 14 bases left in between. The germline CDR1 and CDR2 sequences are DFQATT and SNEGSKA (reference sequence). The chain's CDR3 is CSARVRPMRQETQYF. The CDR3, as DNA: TGCAGTGCTAGAGTTAGGCCGATGAGGCAAGAGACCCAGTACTTC.

This rearrangement joins TRBV20-1 to TRBJ2-7; 8 bases align to TRBD1. Germline-derived CDR1 and CDR2 are DFQATT and SNEGSKA (reference sequence). V lost 5 bases and J lost 3; bases outside the gene matches: 3. This CDR3 is built from 12 residues. CDR3 protein: CSAPGQGYEQYF. The CDR3 nucleotides are TGCAGTGCTCCCGGACAGGGCTACGAGCAGTACTTC.

CDR3 DNA sequence: TGTGCCAGCAGCCCGAGGGTATACACAAGCTCCTACAATGAGCAGTTCTTC. Its translation: CASSPRVYTSSYNEQFF. The rearrangement links TRBV7-9 to TRBJ2-1; D perhaps matches TRBD2 (5 bases). From germline, CDR1 is SEHNR and CDR2 FQNEAQ (reference sequence). The CDR3 totals 17 residues. Trimming left V 5 bases short and J 0 bases short, with 17 bases between.

The table lists this clonotype with many counts. V is TRBV7-2 and J is TRBJ2-7; 7 bases map to TRBD2. With V trimmed by 5 bases and J by 2 bases, 12 bases remained unmatched. Germline CDR1 reads SGHTA; CDR2 reads FQGNSA. The CDR3 totals 16 residues. The CDR3: CASSPRSGGGTYEQYF. CDR3 coding DNA: TGTGCCAGCAGCCCCCGTTCGGGCGGGGGTACCTACGAGCAGTACTTC.

The rearrangement links TRBV6-8 to TRBJ1-1, with no clear D. The CDR3 runs to 14 residues. The V gene lost 8 bases and the J gene lost 5 bases, with 18 bases spanning the gap. CDR1 and CDR2 from the germline V gene are MNHGY and SAAAGT. The CDR3 sequence: CASQYKSLGTEAFF. The CDR3 DNA reads as TGTGCCAGCCAATACAAGTCCCTGGGGACTGAAGCTTTCTTT.

This rearrangement joins TRBV24-1 to TRBJ2-3, with 7 bases matching TRBD1. V gave up 4 bases and J gave up 6 bases; unmatched junction bases: 6. There are 14 residues in the CDR3. Per germline, CDR1 KGHDR and CDR2 SFDVKD. This CDR3 is CATSDQDRPDTQYF. The CDR3 DNA sequence: TGTGCCACCAGTGACCAGGACAGGCCGGATACGCAGTATTTT.

The chain couples TRBV4-2 to TRBJ1-2; 10 bases agree with TRBD1. Germline CDR1 reads LGHNA; CDR2 reads YNFKEQ. The CDR3 has 15 amino acids. V dropped 0 bases and J dropped 7; count of bases not matched to a gene: 5. CDR3 region: CASSQDQTGGLGYTF. The DNA for the CDR3 is TGTGCCAGCAGCCAAGATCAGACAGGGGGCCTTGGCTACACCTTC.

CDR3 residues: CASRGGQNNSPLHF. The DNA of the CDR3 is TGTGCCAGCCGGGGGGGACAGAATAATTCACCCCTCCACTTT. This rearrangement joins TRBV12-3 or TRBV12-4 to TRBJ1-6; 7 bases map to TRBD1. The CDR3 has 14 residues. V shed 8 bases, J shed 5 bases, and the junction held 6 bases outside the gene matches.

This chain connects TRBV12-3 or TRBV12-4 to TRBJ1-2; 7 bases line up with TRBD1. This CDR3 has 13 amino acids. With 8 bases clipped from V and 10 bases from J, the junction kept 13 bases outside the gene matches. The CDR3 bases are TGTGCCAGCTTCCAGGGGGGGGGTGAACCCTACACCTTC. Encoded protein: CASFQGGGEPYTF.

V gene TRBV27 combines with J gene TRBJ2-1, with D maybe TRBD2 (5 bases). The V end was cut by 2 bases, the J end by 14 bases, with 19 bases between. The V gene's germline CDR1 is MNHEY and CDR2 SMNVEV (reference sequence). The CDR3 sequence is 14 residues long. CDR3 sequence: CASSLSSFTRSEFF. The CDR3 DNA is TGTGCCAGCAGTTTAAGCTCCTTCACTAGAAGTGAGTTCTTC.

In this sample, this clonotype turned up a few times. The rearrangement joins TRBV7-8 to TRBJ2-5; TRBD2 matches 12 bases. V was clipped by 4 bases and J by 4 bases; unmatched bases: 4. The CDR3 contains 15 residues. The germline CDR1 and CDR2 sequences are SGHVS and FQNEAQ. The CDR3: CASSYRLAGVETQYF. The DNA of the CDR3 is TGTGCCAGCAGCTACAGACTAGCGGGAGTAGAGACCCAGTACTTC.

The CDR3 DNA sequence: TGTGCCAGCAGCGTAGATAGCGGGTCATACAATGAGCAGTTCTTC. Translation gives CASSVDSGSYNEQFF. The chain has TRBV9 and TRBJ2-1; 7 bases agree with TRBD2. After removal of 0 bases from V and 4 bases from J, the junction contained 4 bases not matched to a gene. The CDR3 length is 15 residues. Germline CDR1 SGDLS, CDR2 YYNGEE.

The rearrangement joins TRBV15 to TRBJ2-3, with D possibly matching TRBD2 (6 bases). Between the trimmed V and J ends, which lost 5 bases and 6 bases, there was a span of 21 bases. The CDR3 has 16 residues. Germline V gene sequence: CDR1 LNHNV, CDR2 YYDKDF (reference sequence). The CDR3 bases are TGTGCCACCAGCGGAGCGCCGGGACTCTCGGTTGATACGCAGTATTTT. Its translation is CATSGAPGLSVDTQYF.

This clonotype was picked up a small number of times. The chain combines TRBV7-2 with TRBJ2-1; D ambiguous. Per germline, CDR1 SGHTA and CDR2 FQGNSA. This CDR3 has 12 amino acids. The V end was cut by 4 bases, the J end by 6 bases, with 7 bases between. CDR3 in amino acids: CASSSPINEQFF. CDR3 nucleotides: TGTGCCAGCAGCTCCCCAATCAATGAGCAGTTCTTC.

The rearrangement joins TRBV10-3 to TRBJ1-6, with TRBD1 matching over 8 bases. The CDR3 spans 14 residues. Germline trimming cut 5 bases from V and 7 bases from J; bases unmatched to any gene: 4. Germline CDR1 is ENHRY and CDR2 is SYGVKD. The CDR3 region is CAISRDRGNSPLHF. CDR3 nucleotide sequence: TGTGCCATCAGTAGAGACAGGGGAAATTCACCCCTCCACTTT.

The table lists this clonotype with a few counts. CDR3 protein: CASSLRPLGTSAYEQYF. CDR3 DNA: TGTGCCAGCAGCTTACGACCTTTGGGGACTAGCGCCTACGAGCAGTACTTC. J is TRBJ2-7 and V is TRBV7-9, with TRBD2 identical over 10 bases. CDR3 length: 17 amino acids. Germline-derived CDR1 and CDR2 are SEHNR and FQNEAQ (reference sequence). J lost 2 bases, V lost 2 bases, and 9 bases had no gene match.

In this sample, this clonotype turned up a few times. The genes are TRBV7-2 and TRBJ2-7; 8 positions match TRBD2. This CDR3 is 14 amino acids long. Germline V gene sequence: CDR1 SGHTA, CDR2 FQGNSA. The trim removed 5 bases at V and 2 bases at J, leaving 5 bases unmatched. CDR3 DNA: TGTGCCAGCAGCCGGGGGGGGGATCCCTACGAGCAGTACTTC. Encoded protein: CASSRGGDPYEQYF.

This clonotype was observed at least ten times. This chain connects TRBV7-8 to TRBJ2-6, with no clear D. Germline CDR1 reads SGHVS; CDR2 reads FQNEAQ. V gave up 0 bases and J gave up 0 bases, with 6 bases separating them. This CDR3 region has 16 residues. The CDR3 protein is CASSLAAVSGANVLTF. DNA for the CDR3: TGTGCCAGCAGCTTAGCCGCAGTCTCTGGGGCCAACGTCCTGACTTTC. Combining the CDR3 with reference TRBV7-8 and TRBJ2-6 gives the whole variable domain GAGVSQSPRYKVAKRGQDVALRCDPISGHVSLFWYQQALGQGPEFLTYFQNEAQLDKSGLPSDRFFAERPEGSVSTLKIQRTQQEDSAVYLCASSLAAVSGANVLTFGAGSRLTVL.